Listed below are T cell receptor beta chains from one sample, sequenced in a study of beta chain features in type 1 diabetes. The protocol was immunoSEQ multiplex PCR, while the TCRdb copy is restricted to in-frame clones and leaves out a portion. The data hold hundreds of thousands of clones, with over 9.5% observed a single time. The sample taken for sequencing was naive CD4+ T cells from blood. These receptors were obtained from a woman between 18 and 29 years old in good health. CDR3s include the opening cysteine and the closing phenylalanine or tryptophan. The order of the fields is V gene, J gene, clone size, D gene, CDR3 DNA, CDR3 protein. A D gene is named only where the DNA matches it firmly. Clone sizes are given selectively: once, few, many, or a class where the clone is expanded.

>TRBV7-8|TRBJ1-2|few|.
TGTGCCGTCCACCAAGGAAAGGACAGCGACAACTATGGCTACACCTTC
CAVHQGKDSDNYGYTF
>TRBV6-4|TRBJ2-3|.|.
TGTGCCAGCAGTGACTCGAGGGGGAGCACAGATACGCAGTATTTT
CASSDSRGSTDTQYF
>TRBV7-9|TRBJ2-5|.|TRBD1
TGTGCCAGCAGCTTAGCACGGACAGGGATCGAGGAGACCCAGTACTTC
CASSLARTGIEETQYF
>TRBV2|TRBJ1-5|few|TRBD1
TGTGCCAGCCATGACAGGGTGCCAAATCAGCCCCAGCATTTT
CASHDRVPNQPQHF
>TRBV29-1|TRBJ2-2|.|TRBD1
TGCAGCGGCGCCCAGGGGGCCGGGGAGCTGTTTTTT
CSGAQGAGELFF
>TRBV19|TRBJ1-1|.|TRBD1
TGTGCCAGCTATCGACAGGGAGGCACTGAAGCTTTCTTT
CASYRQGGTEAFF
>TRBV7-2|TRBJ2-3|.|.
TGTGCCAGCAGCTACCGCCAGGGCCCCGCGGCAGATACGCAGTATTTT
CASSYRQGPAADTQYF
>TRBV4-3|TRBJ1-2|.|.
TGCGCCAGCAGCCAAGAGTGGAGCGGGTCTCACACCTTC
CASSQEWSGSHTF
>TRBV6-6|TRBJ2-5|few|.
TGTGCCAGCAGTTACTCGACGGGGGAAGAGACCCAGTACTTC
CASSYSTGEETQYF
>TRBV11-2|TRBJ2-3|few|.
TGTGCCAGCAGCTTAGATCGGGGCCTTAATACGCAGTATTTT
CASSLDRGLNTQYF
>TRBV14|TRBJ2-1|.|TRBD2
TGTGCCAGCAGCCTTAGGGTTAGCGGGAGAGGCAATGAGCAGTTCTTC
CASSLRVSGRGNEQFF
>TRBV27|TRBJ1-2|.|TRBD1
TGTGCCAGCAGTTCGCGGCACCGGGACAGAGCCTATGGCTACACCTTC
CASSSRHRDRAYGYTF
>TRBV7-6|TRBJ1-4|.|TRBD1
TGTGCCAGCAGCCCCGGACAGGCCATCAATGAAAAACTGTTTTTT
CASSPGQAINEKLFF
>TRBV5-4|TRBJ1-2|.|TRBD1
TGTGCCAGCAGCTTGACAGGGGAGTATGGCTACACCTTC
CASSLTGEYGYTF